Listed here are 13 T cell receptor beta chains from one sample, sequenced in a study of human T cells and chemical hapten exposure. The sample's time point: patch test 1, 2 weeks after DPC sensitization. Stated treatment: therapeutic diphenylcyclopropenone sensitization with weekly scalp DPC. A single record per CDR3 protein comes from TCRdb applying MiXCR to the RACE reads. The data hold 13,000 to 15,000 distinct CDR3 sequences, with roughly 15% observed a single time. The starting material was whole blood, obtained in connection with sensitization to the hapten diphenylcyclopropenone (DPC). Receptor source: a woman aged 25-40 years with alopecia areata. Some clones in this sample may be carry-over from other donors' samples.

By sample fraction, this clonotype is medium-sized. This chain uses TRBV24-1 with TRBJ2-1; 13 bases match TRBD2. The germline V gene encodes CDR1 KGHDR and CDR2 SFDVKD. This CDR3 has 14 amino acids. J was trimmed by 8 bases and V by 5 bases; bases with no gene match: 2. The CDR3 loop is CATSGTSGSYEQFF. The CDR3 nucleotides are TGTGCCACCAGTGGGACTAGCGGGAGCTATGAGCAGTTCTTC.

This clonotype turned up a few times. The CDR3 DNA reads TGCAGCGTTGGGCCGGGACAGGGGCACAATGAGCAGTTCTTC. Translated, it gives CSVGPGQGHNEQFF. The genes are TRBV29-1 and TRBJ2-1, with 10 bases identical to TRBD1. There are 14 residues in the CDR3. With V trimmed by 4 bases and J by 5 bases, 5 bases remained unmatched. Germline CDR1 and CDR2: SQVTM and ANQGSEA.

In its sample, this clonotype was seen many times. The chain couples TRBV5-6 to TRBJ2-5, with 9 bases that match TRBD1. Trimming at V came to 4 bases and at J to 5 bases, leaving 3 bases not matched to a gene. Germline V gene lookup returns CDR1 SGHDT and CDR2 YYEEEE. This CDR3 comprises 13 residues. CDR3 DNA: TGTGCCAGCAGCATTGACAGGGGGGAGACCCAGTACTTC. It specifies CASSIDRGETQYF.

The chain couples TRBV9 to TRBJ2-1, with D possibly TRBD1 on 6 matching bases. CDR1 and CDR2 (germline): SGDLS, YYNGEE. The CDR3 is made up of 14 amino acids. Between the trimmed V and J ends, which lost 1 base and 8 bases, there was a span of 13 bases. The CDR3 region is CASSVLGQSHEQFF. DNA of the CDR3: TGTGCCAGCAGCGTATTAGGACAGAGCCATGAGCAGTTCTTC.

This clonotype has a handful of counts. The J gene is TRBJ2-2, the V gene TRBV12-3 or TRBV12-4, with TRBD2 matching 9 bases. The V gene end was trimmed by 8 bases and the J gene end by 5 bases; junction bases not matched to a gene: 9. CDR3 length equals 15 residues. This chain's CDR3 is CASRRAGGRTGELFF. CDR3 coding DNA: TGTGCCAGCCGCCGGGCGGGAGGGAGGACCGGGGAGCTGTTTTTT.

This clonotype was recorded at least ten times. This chain joins TRBV9 and TRBJ1-2; TRBD1 matches 8 bases. Germline-derived CDR1 and CDR2 are SGDLS and YYNGEE. Trimming removed 0 bases from V and 6 bases from J; junction bases left unmatched: 4. This CDR3 is 14 amino acids long. The CDR3 nucleotides read TGTGCCAGCAGCGTAGTTGGGACAGGCGATGGCTACACCTTC. Translating gives CASSVVGTGDGYTF.

This clonotype has a count of ten or more. V usage is TRBV11-2 and J usage is TRBJ2-7, with 8 nucleotides matching TRBD2. J lost 6 bases, V lost 5 bases, and 9 bases had no gene match. This CDR3 region has 14 residues. Germline V lookup: CDR1 SGHAT, CDR2 FQNNGV. CDR3 DNA: TGTGCCAGCAGCCCTTTAGCGGGACCCTCCGAGCAGTACGTC. Translation: CASSPLAGPSEQYV.

This chain connects TRBV6-2 or TRBV6-3 to TRBJ2-2; TRBD2 agrees at 8 bases. The CDR3 covers 16 residues. The germline gives CDR1 MNHEY, CDR2 SVGEGT. J lost 6 bases, V lost 5 bases, and 11 bases had no gene match. DNA of the CDR3: TGTGCCAGCAGTCGCGGGACTAGAAGCTACGCCGGGGAGCTGTTTTTT. Amino acid sequence: CASSRGTRSYAGELFF.

The sample holds many counts of this clonotype. This chain links TRBV6-5 with TRBJ2-2, with D possibly TRBD1 on 6 matching bases. The CDR3 has 14 residues. V was cut by 5 bases and J by 5 bases, with 12 bases left in between. Germline loops: CDR1 MNHEY, CDR2 SVGAGI. This CDR3 reads CASSTTQGTGELFF. CDR3 nucleotides: TGTGCCAGCAGTACCACACAGGGTACCGGGGAGCTGTTTTTT.

This rearrangement joins TRBV18 to TRBJ2-4; tentatively, D is TRBD1 (5 bases). This CDR3 has 12 amino acids. Germline assignment: CDR1 KGHSH and CDR2 LQKENI. V lost 4 bases and J 9 bases, leaving 10 bases between the germline ends. The CDR3 DNA is TGTGCCAGCTCACGTGAAAGGGGCATTCAGTACTTC. This encodes CASSRERGIQYF.

In this sample, this clonotype turned up many times. The J gene is TRBJ1-2, the V gene TRBV29-1; D remains unclear. This CDR3 has 14 residues. Germline V gene lookup returns CDR1 SQVTM and CDR2 ANQGSEA. V was clipped by 4 bases and J by 4 bases, with 16 bases between them. The CDR3 region is CSVGSRQFGYGYTF. CDR3 sequence (DNA): TGCAGCGTTGGCTCCCGCCAGTTTGGCTATGGCTACACCTTC.

This clonotype has ten or more counts. This chain uses TRBV7-2 with TRBJ2-3; TRBD1 agrees at 9 bases. Trimming at V came to 5 bases and at J to 5 bases, leaving 5 bases not matched to a gene. Looked up from germline, CDR1 is SGHTA and CDR2 is FQGNSA. This CDR3 is 14 amino acids long. The DNA for the CDR3 is TGTGCCAGCAGCAACACAGGGGGCAAAGATACGCAGTATTTT. This sequence encodes CASSNTGGKDTQYF.

The chain combines TRBV10-3 with TRBJ1-3; TRBD1 is a possible D gene (5 bases). Trimming took off 3 bases at V and 0 bases at J, with 9 bases between the two ends. The CDR3 is made up of 15 amino acids. The germline gives CDR1 ENHRY, CDR2 SYGVKD. CDR3: CAISEQARSGNTIYF. CDR3 sequence (DNA): TGTGCCATCAGTGAACAGGCCCGCTCTGGAAACACCATATATTTT.